This TCR beta chain was captured by sequencing in a study of a mutant IDH1 vaccine in newly diagnosed glioma. Study in general: Vaccination was launched 4-6 weeks after radiotherapy alone, or with temozolomide cycles. Previous treatment comprised radiotherapy, temozolomide, or both, mostly both.

Concerning this clone: What it binds is not known.

Generated by immunoSEQ multiplex PCR, the TCRdb table keeps only in-frame clones and is missing some. The sample lists about 36,000 clones; around 80% were seen once. The time point: week 11, during vaccination. Doses comprised 300 ug of mutant IDH1 20-mer peptide each, plus topical imiquimod. V lost 0 bases and J lost 6, with 12 bases in between. Germline V gene data show CDR1 as GTSNPN and CDR2 as SVGIG (reference sequence). This CDR3 contains 13 residues. V is TRBV30 and J is TRBJ2-7, with a possible D match to TRBD2 (6 bases). The sample here was peripheral blood mononuclear cells (PBMCs), taken from a glioma patient whose treatment included an IDH1 peptide vaccine. This receptor was identified in a woman in her 30s with glioma. Some clones in this sample may be carry-over from other donors' samples. The CDR3, as DNA: TGTGCCTGGAGTGTAGGAGGGGCGTCCGAGCAGTACTTC. Amino acids: CAWSVGGASEQYF.